One and the same sample provided the 32 T cell receptor beta chains below, sequenced in a study of CD8 T cells in Susac syndrome. RNA was extracted with the RNeasy kit, and a quantity of about 0.45 to 1 ug was reverse transcribed using random hexamers. TCRdb analysed the immunoSEQ multiplex PCR reads with MiXCR anew, one entry per CDR3 protein. The sample has around 150,000 distinct CDR3 sequences, roughly 94% seen once; the top ten hold 0.08% to 0.095%. Source material: CD4+ T cells from PBMCs. The receptors stem from a human donor with multiple sclerosis.

The chain uses TRBV5-1 and TRBJ1-1; 10 bases are a match to TRBD1. The CDR3 contains 15 residues. CDR1 and CDR2 (germline): SGHRS, YFSETQ. The V gene end was trimmed by 4 bases and the J gene end by 5 bases; junction bases not matched to a gene: 8. The CDR3 here is CASSTDGQGGTEAFF. The CDR3 coding sequence is TGCGCCAGCAGCACGGACGGACAGGGGGGAACTGAAGCTTTCTTT.

The rearrangement links TRBV20-1 to TRBJ1-1; D gene unclear. Germline CDR1 is DFQATT and CDR2 is SNEGSKA (reference sequence). The CDR3 sequence is 14 residues long. V shed 0 bases and J shed 1 base, with 9 bases lying between them. CDR3 sequence reads: CSARDRRGNTEAFF. Written as DNA, the CDR3 is TGCAGTGCTAGAGATCGGCGTGGGAACACTGAAGCTTTCTTT.

The J gene is TRBJ1-2, the V gene TRBV10-3; D possibly corresponds to TRBD1 (5 bases). Trimming cost V 3 bases and J 1 base, with 12 bases left between them. Germline values: CDR1 ENHRY, CDR2 SYGVKD. The CDR3 runs 15 residues. CDR3 sequence: CAISDPTDFNYGYTF. The CDR3 DNA reads TGTGCCATCAGTGACCCGACAGATTTTAACTATGGCTACACCTTC.

CDR3 amino acids: CASRTGIRVETQYF. CDR3 sequence (DNA): TGTGCCAGCAGAACAGGGATTAGGGTAGAGACCCAGTACTTC. V usage is TRBV28 and J usage is TRBJ2-5; D might be TRBD1 (6 bases). The germline V and J ends were trimmed by 6 bases and 4 bases, with 15 bases remaining between them. This CDR3 comprises 14 residues. CDR1 is MDHEN, CDR2 SYDVKM, per germline. Full variable domain (rest looked up from reference TRBV28 and TRBJ2-5): DVKVTQSSRYLVKRTGEKVFLECVQDMDHENMFWYRQDPGLGLRLIYFSYDVKMKEKGDIPEGYSVSREKKERFSLILESASTNQTSMYLCASRTGIRVETQYFGPGTRLLVL.

The chain is built from TRBV14 and TRBJ2-1, with 10 bases that match TRBD2. Losses at the gene ends were 6 bases for V and 7 bases for J; bases not matched to a gene: 9. Germline CDR1 is SGHDN and CDR2 is FVKESK. The CDR3 sequence is 15 residues long. CDR3: CASSSTSGALNEQFF. The CDR3 coding sequence is TGTGCCAGCAGTTCTACTAGCGGGGCCTTAAATGAGCAGTTCTTC.

This chain joins TRBV10-1 and TRBJ2-3; perhaps TRBD2 as D (6 bases). CDR3 length: 16 amino acids. Trimming removed 2 bases at V and 1 base at J, with 13 bases between. The germline CDR1 and CDR2 sequences are WNHNN and SYGVQD (reference sequence). CDR3: CASSEGRFAGTDTQYF. CDR3 DNA: TGCGCCAGCAGTGAGGGGAGGTTCGCGGGCACAGATACGCAGTATTTT.

The rearrangement uses TRBV18 and TRBJ2-7; D is possibly TRBD2 (6 bases). Germline lookup yields CDR1 KGHSH and CDR2 LQKENI. This CDR3 has 16 amino acids. V was trimmed by 0 bases and J by 0 bases, leaving 12 bases between them. CDR3 bases: TGTGCCAGCTCACCACCTGCGGGATCAAGCTCCTACGAGCAGTACTTC. Translated: CASSPPAGSSSYEQYF.

This chain connects TRBV28 to TRBJ1-2; D call uncertain. Germline CDR1 MDHEN, CDR2 SYDVKM. This CDR3 has 12 amino acids. Trimming took off 2 bases at V and 3 bases at J, with 4 bases between the two ends. DNA of the CDR3: TGTGCCAGCAGTTTAACTGACTATGGCTACACCTTC. This sequence encodes CASSLTDYGYTF.

V is TRBV7-2 and J is TRBJ2-1; no reliable D call. Germline loops: CDR1 SGHTA, CDR2 FQGNSA. CDR3 length: 14 amino acids. Trimming removed 2 bases from V and 6 bases from J, with 11 bases in between. The CDR3 region is CASSLRAPRNEQFF. DNA for the CDR3: TGTGCCAGCAGCTTAAGAGCCCCACGCAATGAGCAGTTCTTC.

V is TRBV10-3 and J is TRBJ2-1; no clear D. Trimming took off 4 bases at V and 8 bases at J, with 18 bases between the two ends. The CDR3 is 15 amino acids. Germline values: CDR1 ENHRY, CDR2 SYGVKD. The DNA of the CDR3 is TGTGCCATCAGTGTTCCCGGGCCTTATTATGATGAGCAGTTCTTC. This translates into CAISVPGPYYDEQFF.

This clonotype came up once. V is TRBV12-3 or TRBV12-4 and J is TRBJ2-1; D tentatively reads TRBD1 or TRBD2 (5 bases each). The CDR3 extends over 13 amino acids. V was cut by 8 bases and J by 8 bases, with 16 bases left in between. CDR3 DNA: TGTGCCAGCCGAGGGGTTACAGTGTATGAGCAGTTCTTC. This sequence encodes CASRGVTVYEQFF.

This rearrangement joins TRBV5-1 to TRBJ2-7; TRBD2 might be the D (5 bases). The germline V gene has CDR1 SGHRS and CDR2 YFSETQ. V lost 5 bases and J 5 bases, leaving 17 bases between the germline ends. The CDR3 extends over 14 amino acids. Written as DNA, the CDR3 is TGCGCCAGCAGGGCGGGCCCCTCTACGGACGAGCAGTACTTC. Translating gives CASRAGPSTDEQYF.

The chain is built from TRBV2 and TRBJ1-1, with a weak D call TRBD1 (5 bases). This CDR3 contains 14 residues. The V gene's germline CDR1 is SNHLY and CDR2 FYNNEI. Trimming shortened V by 2 bases and J by 3 bases, and 10 bases separated the two germline ends. CDR3 loop: CASSEIGEYTEAFF. The DNA of the CDR3 is TGTGCCAGCAGTGAAATAGGGGAATACACTGAAGCTTTCTTT.

The gene calls are TRBV5-4 and TRBJ2-7; 8 nucleotides match TRBD2. The CDR3 runs 14 residues. From germline, CDR1 is SGHNT and CDR2 YYREEE (reference sequence). V lost 1 base to trimming and J lost 4 bases; unmatched junction nucleotides: 4. In DNA form, the CDR3 reads TGTGCCAGCAGCTTGTCGGGGGGGGATTACGAGCAGTACTTC. It yields the protein CASSLSGGDYEQYF.

The gene calls are TRBV7-8 and TRBJ2-2; tentative D call: TRBD2 (6 bases). The V and J ends lost 5 bases and 5 bases respectively, with 15 bases between them. Germline V gene lookup returns CDR1 SGHVS and CDR2 FQNEAQ. There are 15 residues in the CDR3. The CDR3 DNA reads TGTGCCAGCAGCCCCTCGCGCGGGATTACCGGGGAGCTGTTTTTT. This codes for CASSPSRGITGELFF.

J is TRBJ2-1 and V is TRBV7-9; D might be TRBD1 (5 bases). Germline V lookup: CDR1 SEHNR, CDR2 FQNEAQ (reference sequence). V was shortened by 7 bases and J by 6 bases, with 13 bases between the two germline ends. This CDR3 has 13 amino acids. This chain's CDR3 is CASTLLGVNEQFF. For the CDR3, the DNA is TGTGCCAGCACCCTATTAGGGGTCAATGAGCAGTTCTTC.

This sequence joins TRBV12-3 or TRBV12-4 and TRBJ1-5, with D possibly matching TRBD1 (5 bases). Between the trimmed V and J ends, which lost 5 bases and 4 bases, there was a span of 12 bases. The CDR3 totals 14 residues. CDR3 DNA sequence: TGTGCCAGCAGTAACTCCGACAGAAATCAGCCCCAGCATTTT. It yields the protein CASSNSDRNQPQHF.

The V and J genes are TRBV30 and TRBJ2-6, with 7 bases aligning to TRBD1. This CDR3 is 19 amino acids long. Germline V gives CDR1 GTSNPN, CDR2 SVGIG (reference sequence). V gave up 0 bases and J gave up 0 bases; unmatched junction bases: 11. The chain's CDR3 is CAWSVGTVQSGSGANVLTF. The CDR3 DNA sequence: TGTGCCTGGAGTGTTGGGACAGTTCAGTCAGGCTCTGGGGCCAACGTCCTGACTTTC.

This rearrangement joins TRBV5-6 to TRBJ1-4, with D perhaps TRBD1 (6 bases). Germline lookup yields CDR1 SGHDT and CDR2 YYEEEE. V lost 4 bases to trimming and J lost 5 bases, with 21 bases between them. CDR3 length: 17 residues. The CDR3: CASSPVTWTEDNEKLFF. CDR3 coding DNA: TGTGCCAGCAGCCCCGTTACCTGGACAGAGGACAATGAAAAACTGTTTTTT.

The V gene is TRBV30, the J gene TRBJ1-2, with no clear D. CDR1 is GTSNPN, CDR2 SVGIG, per germline (reference sequence). There are 12 residues in the CDR3. Trimming shortened V by 5 bases and J by 0 bases, and 7 bases separated the two germline ends. The CDR3 nucleotides are TGTGCCTGGTTCAGAGCTAACTATGGCTACACCTTC. Protein product: CAWFRANYGYTF.

This chain connects TRBV27 to TRBJ1-5, with unresolved D. Germline-derived CDR1 and CDR2 are MNHEY and SMNVEV (reference sequence). The V end lost 6 bases, the J end lost 5 bases, and 11 bases lay between the germline ends. The CDR3 totals 13 residues. The CDR3 coding sequence is TGTGCCAGCAGGCTAATAGAGGATCAGCCCCAGCATTTT. Its translation is CASRLIEDQPQHF.

V is TRBV20-1 and J is TRBJ2-7; TRBD1 matches at 7 bases. Germline CDR1 and CDR2: DFQATT and SNEGSKA (reference sequence). The CDR3 has 14 amino acids. V trimming: 0 bases; J trimming: 7 bases; junction bases outside the gene matches: 9. CDR3 sequence (DNA): TGCAGTGCTAGAGATCGAGGGGGCCCATTGGAGCAGTACTTC. Its translation is CSARDRGGPLEQYF.

The V and J genes are TRBV5-6 and TRBJ1-1; perhaps TRBD1 as D (6 bases). CDR1 SGHDT and CDR2 YYEEEE come from the germline V gene. V was clipped by 3 bases and J by 0 bases, with 18 bases between them. The CDR3 is made up of 17 amino acids. The CDR3 loop reads CASSYLQGSGMNTEAFF. The DNA of the CDR3 is TGTGCCAGCAGCTACCTACAGGGATCGGGGATGAACACTGAAGCTTTCTTT.

The V and J genes are TRBV7-9 and TRBJ2-5; tentative D call: TRBD2 (6 bases). The CDR3 covers 14 residues. V lost 5 bases and J lost 4, with 14 bases in between. Germline CDR1 and CDR2: SEHNR and FQNEAQ (reference sequence). The CDR3 reads CASSLTSGVETQYF. The CDR3 region has the DNA TGTGCCAGCAGCCTTACATCGGGGGTAGAGACCCAGTACTTC.

The chain combines TRBV5-1 with TRBJ1-2; no clear D gene. Trimming left V 0 bases short and J 4 bases short, with 13 bases between. Germline V gene sequence: CDR1 SGHRS, CDR2 YFSETQ. This CDR3 region has 15 residues. The CDR3 sequence: CASSLASLRGYGYTF. The CDR3 region has the DNA TGCGCCAGCAGCTTGGCGTCTTTACGGGGCTATGGCTACACCTTC.

The chain is built from TRBV30 and TRBJ1-2; maybe TRBD1 (6 bases). V lost 2 bases, J lost 6 bases, and 19 bases lay in between. The CDR3 runs 15 residues. Germline V gene data show CDR1 as GTSNPN and CDR2 as SVGIG (reference sequence). CDR3 in DNA: TGTGCCTGGAGTTTGATGGGGGGCGCGTACGATGGCTACACCTTC. Its protein is CAWSLMGGAYDGYTF.

V gene TRBV29-1 combines with J gene TRBJ2-1; 9 positions agree with TRBD1. V lost 7 bases, J lost 8 bases, and 9 bases stayed unmatched. CDR1 and CDR2 (germline): SQVTM, ANQGSEA. The CDR3 is 13 residues long. The chain's CDR3 is CSAEDRGSYEQFF. The CDR3 region has the DNA TGCAGCGCGGAGGACAGGGGATCTTATGAGCAGTTCTTC.

The CDR3 DNA sequence: TGTGCCAGCAGCACCCAAGTGGGGGGGGGTGAAGCTTTCTTT. Residues: CASSTQVGGGEAFF. The chain carries TRBV9 and TRBJ1-1; the D gene is possibly TRBD1 (5 bases). V dropped 4 bases and J dropped 7 bases, with 17 bases sitting between them. The germline gives CDR1 SGDLS, CDR2 YYNGEE. This CDR3 is built from 14 residues.

The chain recombines TRBV29-1 with TRBJ1-2, with D unresolved. The CDR3 spans 13 residues. Trimming shortened V by 8 bases and J by 2 bases, and 15 bases separated the two germline ends. Per germline, CDR1 SQVTM and CDR2 ANQGSEA. For the CDR3, the DNA is TGCAGCTCCACGTCGGACGGCAACTATGGCTACACCTTC. This translates into CSSTSDGNYGYTF. Looking up the rest from reference TRBV29-1 and TRBJ1-2 gives the full variable domain: SAVISQKPSRDICQRGTSLTIQCQVDSQVTMMFWYRQQPGQSLTLIATANQGSEATYESGFVIDKFPISRPNLTFSTLTVSNMSPEDSSIYLCSSTSDGNYGYTFGSGTRLTVV.

In its sample, this clonotype was seen once. The chain employs TRBV20-1 and TRBJ2-7; TRBD1 matches at 11 bases. The CDR3 consists of 14 residues. The ends lost 3 bases at V and 6 bases at J; junction bases unmatched: 7. CDR1 is DFQATT, CDR2 SNEGSKA, per germline (reference sequence). CDR3 in amino acids: CSARRTGGLSEQYF. CDR3 bases: TGCAGTGCTAGGAGGACAGGGGGCTTATCCGAGCAGTACTTC.

The V gene is TRBV12-3 or TRBV12-4, the J gene TRBJ1-3; D is uncertain. V lost 2 bases and J lost 1, with 3 bases in between. This CDR3 contains 13 residues. The CDR3 bases are TGTGCCAGCAGTTTACAGTCTGGAAACACCATATATTTT. Protein product: CASSLQSGNTIYF.

The chain is built from TRBV18 and TRBJ2-7; TRBD2 matches at 13 bases. Germline V gene sequence: CDR1 KGHSH, CDR2 LQKENI. The length of the CDR3 is 15 residues. V lost 3 bases and J lost 5; bases outside the gene matches: 4. The CDR3 DNA is TGTGCCAGCTCACCCGGACTAGCGGGAGTTCACGAGCAGTACTTC. This codes for CASSPGLAGVHEQYF.